These 12 T cell receptor beta chains were all obtained from the same sample, sequenced in a study of cytomegalovirus exposure and HLA in healthy donors. PCR employed 60 Vbeta and 13 Jbeta primers. Produced via immunoSEQ multiplex PCR; TCRdb's table is partial and in-frame only. The repertoire has about 120,000 clones, 70% to 80% of them found once; the top ten carry roughly 3%. Specimen: PBMCs. All receptors derive from a female donor in good health and CMV-seronegative.

The chain links TRBV6-1 to TRBJ1-2; the D is unclear. The CDR3 is made up of 12 amino acids. The germline CDR1 and CDR2 sequences are MNHNS and SASEGT. V lost 6 bases and J 0 bases, leaving 5 bases between the germline ends. In DNA, the CDR3 is TGTGCCAGCAGAGGAGCTAACTATGGCTACACCTTC. This encodes CASRGANYGYTF.

The chain carries TRBV27 and TRBJ1-2, with a tentative D call TRBD1 (6 bases). The CDR3 loop spans 13 amino acids. Trimming took off 3 bases at V and 2 bases at J, with 7 bases between the two ends. CDR1 and CDR2 from the germline V gene are MNHEY and SMNVEV (reference sequence). Written as DNA, the CDR3 is TGTGCCAGCAGTTTGACAGGCAACTATGGCTACACCTTC. Translating gives CASSLTGNYGYTF.

The genes are TRBV7-2 and TRBJ1-2, with TRBD1 as a possible D gene (5 bases). Germline V gene data show CDR1 as SGHTA and CDR2 as FQGNSA. Between the trimmed V and J ends, which lost 2 bases and 3 bases, there was a span of 10 bases. CDR3 length equals 14 residues. Written as DNA, the CDR3 is TGTGCCAGCAGCTTAAATCAGGGATACTATGGCTACACCTTC. This translates into CASSLNQGYYGYTF.

The table lists this clone with a few counts. The V gene is TRBV4-1, the J gene TRBJ2-5; the match to TRBD2 covers 10 bases. Trimming took 1 base from V and 5 from J; bases not matched to a gene: 10. Looked up from germline, CDR1 is MGHRA and CDR2 is YSYEKL. CDR3 length: 17 residues. The CDR3 coding sequence is TGCGCCAGCAGCCAAGTCTTCAGCGGGGGGGCCGTGGAGACCCAGTACTTC. It translates to CASSQVFSGGAVETQYF.

J is TRBJ1-2 and V is TRBV27; possible D gene TRBD1, 6 bases. Germline-derived CDR1 and CDR2 are MNHEY and SMNVEV (reference sequence). V dropped 5 bases and J dropped 4 bases, with 11 bases sitting between them. The CDR3 is made up of 13 amino acids. CDR3 sequence: CASSKQGFYGYTF. CDR3 sequence (DNA): TGTGCCAGCAGTAAACAGGGTTTCTATGGCTACACCTTC.

The chain couples TRBV5-6 to TRBJ2-7, with D perhaps TRBD1 (5 bases). This CDR3 has 15 residues. The germline V and J ends were trimmed by 3 bases and 3 bases, with 16 bases remaining between them. CDR1 and CDR2 from the germline V gene are SGHDT and YYEEEE. The CDR3: CASSSYAPGNYEQYF. DNA of the CDR3: TGTGCCAGCAGCTCTTACGCGCCAGGGAACTACGAGCAGTACTTC.

This clone was counted a single time. CDR3 in DNA: TGCGCCAGCGGGGGGGCGTTCTACGAGCAGTACTTC. Translation gives CASGGAFYEQYF. This chain connects TRBV10-2 to TRBJ2-5, with D tentatively TRBD2 (7 bases). The J call is in doubt because the DNA end fits TRBJ2-7 better. The CDR3 runs 12 residues. Germline-derived CDR1 and CDR2 are WSHSY and SAAADI.

The chain has TRBV11-2 and TRBJ2-5; the D gene is possibly TRBD2 (5 bases). With 5 bases removed from V and 3 bases from J, the gap between germline ends came to 10 bases. This CDR3 is 13 amino acids long. Germline V gene data show CDR1 as SGHAT and CDR2 as FQNNGV. DNA for the CDR3: TGTGCCAGCAGCACTTACGGGGAAGAGACCCAGTACTTC. Translated: CASSTYGEETQYF.

This rearrangement joins TRBV30 to TRBJ1-2; D is perhaps TRBD1 (5 bases). The CDR3 loop spans 13 amino acids. Looked up from germline, CDR1 is GTSNPN and CDR2 is SVGIG (reference sequence). V was pared by 2 bases and J by 5 bases, with 12 bases between. As DNA, the CDR3 is TGTGCCTGGAGTTCCCCAGGGCAGTATGGCTACACCTTC. Translated: CAWSSPGQYGYTF.

The gene calls are TRBV23-1 and TRBJ2-7, with 7 bases identical to TRBD1. TRBV23-1 is classed as an ORF, of uncertain function. This CDR3 is built from 15 residues. The trim removed 0 bases at V and 3 bases at J, leaving 5 bases unmatched. DNA of the CDR3: TGCGCCAGCAGTCAATCTCGGGACAGAGGCTACGAGCAGTACTTC. Its translation is CASSQSRDRGYEQYF.

The chain combines TRBV9 with TRBJ1-1, with D perhaps TRBD1 (6 bases). Germline assignment: CDR1 SGDLS and CDR2 YYNGEE. The CDR3 extends over 13 amino acids. Trimming stripped 1 base from V and 8 bases from J, with 12 bases between. The CDR3 DNA reads as TGTGCCAGCAGCGTAACGGTCAGGGGCGAAGCTTTCTTT. It encodes CASSVTVRGEAFF.

Details on this clone: One junction end disagrees with the germline gene, perhaps due to a read error. This chain connects TRBV7-9 to TRBJ1-2, with 7 bases matching TRBD1. The germline V gene has CDR1 SEHNR and CDR2 FQNEAQ (reference sequence). CDR3 length: 12 amino acids. The CDR3 region has the DNA TGTGCCAGCAGCCGGACAGGTTTTGTTTCGGCCTTC. This sequence encodes CASSRTGFVSAF. Full variable domain (rest looked up from reference TRBV7-9 and TRBJ1-2): DTGVSQNPRHKITKRGQNVTFRCDPISEHNRLYWYRQTLGQGPEFLTYFQNEAQLEKSRLLSDRFSAERPKGSFSTLEIQRTEQGDSAMYLCASSRTGFVSAFGSGTRLTVV.